This TCR beta chain was recorded in a study of beta chain features in type 1 diabetes. General study points: HLA effects on TCRB rearrangement stayed unresolved here.

All of the isolated RNA was reverse transcribed, so expressed TCRB transcripts were sequenced. The method was immunoSEQ multiplex PCR; TCRdb's version includes in-frame clones alone and lacks a portion of them. The data hold 200,000 to 250,000 clones, with 9.5% to 13% observed a single time. The CDR3 is 12 residues long. CDR1 is GTSNPN and CDR2 is SVGIG in the germline V gene (reference sequence). V lost 5 bases to trimming and J lost 5 bases; unmatched junction nucleotides: 5. This clone has just a few counts. Antigen specificity is unknown. V and J are TRBV30 and TRBJ1-2, with 7 positions matching TRBD1. Sequencing input: central memory CD4+ T cells from blood. The TCR comes from a man between 18 and 29 years old in good health. In DNA form, the CDR3 reads TGTGCCTGGGGGACAGACAATTATGGCTACACCTTC. Translated, it gives CAWGTDNYGYTF.